The T cell receptor beta chain described here comes from a study of CD8 T cells in Susac syndrome. Study at large: Clinical remission applied to eight sequenced Susac syndrome patients, and six had active disease. Overall study results and limits: Within Susac syndrome CD4+ T cell repertoires, clonal expansion was not evident.

To note about this clonotype: Its antigen is as yet unknown.

The CDR3 runs 16 residues. Trimming cost V 3 bases and J 2 bases; bases outside gene matches: 9. Germline assignment: CDR1 DFQATT and CDR2 SNEGSKA (reference sequence). A quantity of about 0.5 to 1 ug RNA underwent reverse transcription using random hexamers. immunoSEQ multiplex PCR amplified TCR beta CDR3 across 54 Vbeta, 13 Jbeta. From the immunoSEQ multiplex PCR reads, TCRdb called clonotypes with MiXCR, one entry per CDR3 protein. Here the sample spans roughly 190,000 distinct CDR3 sequences, 91% being singletons. TEMRA cells underwent FACS enrichment and CD8+ and CD4+ T cells underwent negative isolation.

The chain uses TRBV20-1 and TRBJ2-5; TRBD2 matches at 10 bases. The receptor comes from a human donor with Susac syndrome. The material sequenced was CD4+ T cells from PBMCs. The CDR3 bases are TGCAGTGCTAGTAATAGCGGGGGGAATCCGCAAGAGACCCAGTACTTC. Its translation: CSASNSGGNPQETQYF.